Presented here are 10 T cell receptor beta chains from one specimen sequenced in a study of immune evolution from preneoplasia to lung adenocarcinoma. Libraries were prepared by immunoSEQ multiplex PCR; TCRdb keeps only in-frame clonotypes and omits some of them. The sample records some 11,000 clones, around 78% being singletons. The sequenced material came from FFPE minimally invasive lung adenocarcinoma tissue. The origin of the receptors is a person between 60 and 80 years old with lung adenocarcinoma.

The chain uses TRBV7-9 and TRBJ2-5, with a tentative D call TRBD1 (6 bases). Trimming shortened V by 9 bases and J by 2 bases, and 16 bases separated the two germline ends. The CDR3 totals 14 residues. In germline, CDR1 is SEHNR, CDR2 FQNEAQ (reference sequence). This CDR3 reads CASVRTANQETQYF. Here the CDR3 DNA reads TGTGCCAGTGTACGGACAGCGAATCAAGAGACCCAGTACTTC. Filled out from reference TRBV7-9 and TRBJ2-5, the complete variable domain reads DTGVSQNPRHKITKRGQNVTFRCDPISEHNRLYWYRQTLGQGPEFLTYFQNEAQLEKSRLLSDRFSAERPKGSFSTLEIQRTEQGDSAMYLCASVRTANQETQYFGPGTRLLVL.

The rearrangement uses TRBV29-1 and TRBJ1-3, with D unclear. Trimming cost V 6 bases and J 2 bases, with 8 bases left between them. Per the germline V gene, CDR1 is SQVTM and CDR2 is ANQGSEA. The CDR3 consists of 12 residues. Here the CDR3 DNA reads TGCAGCGTCACCTATACTGGAAACACCATATATTTT. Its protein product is CSVTYTGNTIYF.

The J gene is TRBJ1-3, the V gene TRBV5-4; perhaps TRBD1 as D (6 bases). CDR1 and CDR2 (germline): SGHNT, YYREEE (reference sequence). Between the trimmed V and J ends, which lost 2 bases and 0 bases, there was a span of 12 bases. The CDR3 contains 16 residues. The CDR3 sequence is CASSLGQTSSGNTIYF. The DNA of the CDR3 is TGTGCCAGCAGCTTAGGACAGACTAGCTCTGGAAACACCATATATTTT.

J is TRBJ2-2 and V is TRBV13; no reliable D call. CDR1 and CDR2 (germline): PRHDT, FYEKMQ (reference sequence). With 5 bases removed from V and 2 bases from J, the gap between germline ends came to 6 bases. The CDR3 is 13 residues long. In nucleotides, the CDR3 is TGTGCCAGCAGCCCCCCTAACACCGGGGAGCTGTTTTTT. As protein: CASSPPNTGELFF. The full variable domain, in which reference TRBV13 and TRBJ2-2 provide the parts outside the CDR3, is AAGVIQSPRHLIKEKRETATLKCYPIPRHDTVYWYQQGPGQDPQFLISFYEKMQSDKGSIPDRFSAQQFSDYHSELNMSSLELGDSALYFCASSPPNTGELFFGEGSRLTVL.

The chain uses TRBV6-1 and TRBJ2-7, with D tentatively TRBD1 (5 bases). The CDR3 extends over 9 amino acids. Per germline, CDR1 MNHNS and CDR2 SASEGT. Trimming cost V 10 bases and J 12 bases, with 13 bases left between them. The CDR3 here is CAIGRTPYF. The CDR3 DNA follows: TGTGCCATCGGACGGACACCGTACTTC.

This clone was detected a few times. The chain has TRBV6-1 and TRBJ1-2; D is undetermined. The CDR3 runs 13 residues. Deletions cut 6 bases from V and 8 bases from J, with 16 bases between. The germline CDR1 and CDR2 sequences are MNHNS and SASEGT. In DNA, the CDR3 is TGTGCCAGCAGCAGAGATGGCCCTCCGGGCTACACCTTC. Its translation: CASSRDGPPGYTF.

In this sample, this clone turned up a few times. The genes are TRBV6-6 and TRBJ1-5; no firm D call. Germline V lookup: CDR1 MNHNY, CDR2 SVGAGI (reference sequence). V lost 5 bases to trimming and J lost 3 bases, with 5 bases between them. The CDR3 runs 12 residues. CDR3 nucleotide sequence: TGTGCCAGCAGTATAGACAATCAGCCCCAGCATTTT. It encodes CASSIDNQPQHF.

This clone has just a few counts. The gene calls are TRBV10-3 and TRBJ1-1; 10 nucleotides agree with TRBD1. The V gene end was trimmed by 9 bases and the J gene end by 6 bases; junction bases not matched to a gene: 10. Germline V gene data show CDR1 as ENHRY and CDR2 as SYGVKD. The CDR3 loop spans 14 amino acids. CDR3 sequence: CAILERQGAPEAFF. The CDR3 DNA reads TGTGCCATTCTCGAACGACAGGGGGCCCCTGAAGCTTTCTTT.

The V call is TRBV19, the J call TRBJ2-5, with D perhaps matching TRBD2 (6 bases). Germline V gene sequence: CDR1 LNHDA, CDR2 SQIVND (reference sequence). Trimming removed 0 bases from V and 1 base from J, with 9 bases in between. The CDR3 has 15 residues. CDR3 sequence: CASSIDSTSQETQYF. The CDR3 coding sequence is TGTGCCAGTAGTATAGATTCGACTAGCCAAGAGACCCAGTACTTC. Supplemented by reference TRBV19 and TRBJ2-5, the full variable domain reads DGGITQSPKYLFRKEGQNVTLSCEQNLNHDAMYWYRQDPGQGLRLIYYSQIVNDFQKGDIAEGYSVSREKKESFPLTVTSAQKNPTAFYLCASSIDSTSQETQYFGPGTRLLVL.

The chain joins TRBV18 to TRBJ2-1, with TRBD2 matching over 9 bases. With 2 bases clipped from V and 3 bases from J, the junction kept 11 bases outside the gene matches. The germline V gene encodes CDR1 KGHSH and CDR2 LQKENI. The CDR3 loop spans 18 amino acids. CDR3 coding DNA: TGTGCCAGCTCACCATTTAGCGGCGGGAGGGCCTACTACAATGAGCAGTTCTTC. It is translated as CASSPFSGGRAYYNEQFF.